This T cell receptor beta chain was captured in a study of OX40 agonist ivuxolimab in advanced cancers. Study summary: Ivuxolimab, which is an agonistic anti-OX40 (CD134) antibody, was administered to the patients.

Generated by immunoSEQ multiplex PCR, the TCRdb table keeps only in-frame clones and is missing some. The table shows about 6,200 clones, with about 80% occurring only once. Patients who had autoimmune disease history or got systemic immunosuppression were left out. Comment on this clone: Its antigen is unidentified.

Study results and limitations: Relative to CD4+, CD8+ T cells held more expanded clones on average. Some patients without response likewise showed low normalized clonal expansion.

V dropped 4 bases and J dropped 2; count of bases not matched to a gene: 7. The CDR3 runs to 15 residues. The germline V gene has CDR1 SGHDT and CDR2 YYEEEE. This TCR came from an adult with an advanced solid tumor such as melanoma, head and neck, liver or kidney cancer. This chain joins TRBV5-6 and TRBJ2-3; 7 positions agree with TRBD2. This specimen was CD4+ or CD8+ T cells sorted from blood, taken in a trial of the OX40 agonist ivuxolimab. CDR3 bases: TGTGCCAGCAGCAGTCGAGCGGGGTACACAGATACGCAGTATTTT. Its protein is CASSSRAGYTDTQYF.